This TCR beta chain is drawn from a study of response to subunit inactivated influenza vaccine. TCRdb independently ran MiXCR on the RT-PCR reads; one entry per CDR3 protein. Seen here are roughly 500,000 distinct CDR3 sequences, approximately 16% observed once, and the top ten hold roughly 3%. This clonotype appeared a few times. Its antigen is still unknown. V lost 2 bases, J lost 7 bases, and 6 bases lay in between. The CDR3 totals 11 residues. Study-wide points: Every seasonal influenza vaccination brings in few new T cells, the authors suggested.

The receptor's source is a man aged 50-75 years who received an inactivated influenza vaccine. The sample in question was CD4+ T cells sorted from PBMCs, obtained 23 months after vaccination. The chain couples TRBV12-3 or TRBV12-4 to TRBJ2-7, with D perhaps matching TRBD1 (5 bases). The CDR3 region has the DNA TGTGCCAGCAGTTTACGACAGGAGCAGTACTTC. Its translation: CASSLRQEQYF.